One sample yielded the 18 T cell receptor beta chains listed below, sequenced in a study of beta chain features in type 1 diabetes. Which antigens these TCRs recognize remains unknown. Expressed TCRB transcripts were sequenced because the isolated RNA had all been reverse transcribed beforehand. Profiling relied on immunoSEQ multiplex PCR, and the TCRdb table lists in-frame clones only, not all of them. The table records 250,000 to 350,000 clones, about 13% of them present only once. Whole-study findings and limits: There was a moderate but significant shortening of TCRB CDR3s in all four CD4+ subsets of Type 1 diabetes patients.

The specimen was naive CD4+ T cells from blood. The source is a young man with type 1 diabetes.

The sample holds a few counts of this clone. This chain links TRBV7-8 with TRBJ1-1; TRBD1 aligns across 8 bases. The CDR3 contains 15 residues. Germline V gene lookup returns CDR1 SGHVS and CDR2 FQNEAQ. The V and J ends lost 2 bases and 0 bases, in that order; junction bases with no gene match: 2. CDR3 bases: TGTGCCAGCAGCTTATTGGACAGGGTGAACACTGAAGCTTTCTTT. This codes for CASSLLDRVNTEAFF.

V is TRBV28 and J is TRBJ2-2; 7 bases agree with TRBD2. After removal of 3 bases from V and 7 bases from J, the junction contained 8 bases not matched to a gene. Germline assignment: CDR1 MDHEN and CDR2 SYDVKM. The CDR3 totals 15 residues. CDR3 protein: CASSLGGPFDGELFF. CDR3 nucleotide sequence: TGTGCCAGCAGTTTGGGAGGGCCATTCGACGGGGAGCTGTTTTTT.

A few counts support this clone. The rearrangement uses TRBV28 and TRBJ2-1, with TRBD2 identical over 7 bases. V gave up 8 bases and J gave up 2 bases; unmatched junction bases: 9. The CDR3 is made up of 15 amino acids. Germline V gene data show CDR1 as MDHEN and CDR2 as SYDVKM. CDR3 residues: CASLGGGSPYNEQFF. CDR3 nucleotides: TGTGCCAGCCTTGGTGGCGGGAGTCCCTACAATGAGCAGTTCTTC.

This chain uses TRBV7-3 with TRBJ2-7; D might be TRBD1 (6 bases). Between the trimmed V and J ends, which lost 5 bases and 4 bases, there was a span of 12 bases. The CDR3 contains 13 residues. Germline CDR1 and CDR2: SGHTA and FQGTGA. The CDR3 sequence: CASSPDRNYEQYF. CDR3 coding DNA: TGTGCCAGCAGCCCTGACAGGAATTACGAGCAGTACTTC. The variable domain in full, completed from reference TRBV7-3 and TRBJ2-7, reads GAGVSQTPSNKVTEKGKYVELRCDPISGHTALYWYRQSLGQGPEFLIYFQGTGAADDSGLPNDRFFAVRPEGSVSTLKIQRTERGDSAVYLCASSPDRNYEQYFGPGTRLTVT.

This clone turned up a few times. The chain is built from TRBV11-2 and TRBJ2-7; TRBD2 aligns across 9 bases. The trim removed 5 bases at V and 3 bases at J, leaving 14 bases unmatched. The CDR3 has 17 amino acids. Germline CDR1 reads SGHAT; CDR2 reads FQNNGV. CDR3 residues: CASSPPIFAGGHYEQYF. CDR3 DNA: TGTGCCAGCAGCCCTCCCATATTTGCGGGAGGGCACTACGAGCAGTACTTC.

The chain is built from TRBV6-5 and TRBJ1-2; 7 bases map to TRBD1. The CDR3 totals 15 residues. J lost 4 bases, V lost 1 base, and 6 bases had no gene match. The germline V gene has CDR1 MNHEY and CDR2 SVGAGI. DNA of the CDR3: TGTGCCAGCAGTTACTTGGGACAGAAGGTCTATGGCTACACCTTC. Translating it yields CASSYLGQKVYGYTF.

This clone was recorded a few times. V usage is TRBV29-1 and J usage is TRBJ2-1, with 8 bases matching TRBD2. The CDR3 sequence is 13 residues long. The germline V gene encodes CDR1 SQVTM and CDR2 ANQGSEA. The junction had 3 bases not matched to a gene; V was cut back by 2 bases and J by 6 bases. CDR3: CSVEFLAGNEQFF. The CDR3 DNA reads as TGCAGCGTTGAATTCCTAGCGGGCAATGAGCAGTTCTTC.

V usage is TRBV4-2 and J usage is TRBJ1-5; no reliable D call. The germline V and J ends were trimmed by 5 bases and 1 base, with 9 bases remaining between them. Germline V gene data show CDR1 as LGHNA and CDR2 as YNFKEQ. The CDR3 is 14 residues long. CDR3 sequence reads: CASSGPGSNQPQHF. CDR3 in DNA: TGTGCCAGCAGCGGCCCCGGGAGCAATCAGCCCCAGCATTTT.

This clone was seen a few times. This chain joins TRBV4-2 and TRBJ2-1; 7 positions match TRBD2. Looked up from germline, CDR1 is LGHNA and CDR2 is YNFKEQ. Trimming at V came to 4 bases and at J to 7 bases, leaving 13 bases not matched to a gene. The CDR3 sequence is 16 residues long. CDR3 DNA sequence: TGTGCCAGCAGCCTTGATGGGGGGAGGGCCGGGAATGAGCAGTTCTTC. Its translation is CASSLDGGRAGNEQFF.

The gene calls are TRBV28 and TRBJ2-1, with a possible D match to TRBD2 (6 bases). This CDR3 comprises 14 residues. Per the germline V gene, CDR1 is MDHEN and CDR2 is SYDVKM. Trimming left V 5 bases short and J 0 bases short, with 8 bases between. CDR3 residues: CASSSGRSYNEQFF. As DNA, the CDR3 is TGTGCCAGCAGTAGCGGGCGCTCCTACAATGAGCAGTTCTTC. Looking up the rest from reference TRBV28 and TRBJ2-1 gives the full variable domain: DVKVTQSSRYLVKRTGEKVFLECVQDMDHENMFWYRQDPGLGLRLIYFSYDVKMKEKGDIPEGYSVSREKKERFSLILESASTNQTSMYLCASSSGRSYNEQFFGPGTRLTVL.

V gene TRBV27 combines with J gene TRBJ2-1; 13 positions agree with TRBD2. The germline CDR1 and CDR2 sequences are MNHEY and SMNVEV (reference sequence). The trim removed 5 bases at V and 7 bases at J, leaving 11 bases unmatched. CDR3 size: 17 residues. DNA of the CDR3: TGTGCCAGCAGTCCACTAGCGGGAGGGCCCGGAGGAAATGAGCAGTTCTTC. Translated: CASSPLAGGPGGNEQFF.

In the case of this clone: The same CDR3 is also encoded by other DNA sequences in this sample. This sequence joins TRBV18 and TRBJ2-1; 16 bases line up with TRBD2. The ends lost 0 bases at V and 4 bases at J; junction bases unmatched: 3. The CDR3 is 18 amino acids. The germline V gene encodes CDR1 KGHSH and CDR2 LQKENI. In nucleotides, the CDR3 is TGTGCCAGCTCACCACCGGGACTAGCGGGAGGGGTTTACAATGAGCAGTTCTTC. Protein product: CASSPPGLAGGVYNEQFF. Based on the CDR3 plus reference TRBV18 and TRBJ2-1, the full variable domain is NAGVMQNPRHLVRRRGQEARLRCSPMKGHSHVYWYRQLPEEGLKFMVYLQKENIIDESGMPKERFSAEFPKEGPSILRIQQVVRGDSAAYFCASSPPGLAGGVYNEQFFGPGTRLTVL.

V and J are TRBV28 and TRBJ1-5, with D possibly matching TRBD1 (5 bases). V was cut by 5 bases and J by 4 bases, with 15 bases left in between. The CDR3 has 15 amino acids. Germline V CDR1 and CDR2: MDHEN, SYDVKM. The CDR3 nucleotides read TGTGCCAGCAGTACCTCCCAGGGATGGAATCAGCCCCAGCATTTT. Protein sequence: CASSTSQGWNQPQHF.

This clone came up a few times. The chain has TRBV15 and TRBJ2-7; 7 nucleotides line up with TRBD1. J gave up 2 bases and V 5 bases, and 9 bases lay outside the gene matches. In germline, CDR1 is LNHNV, CDR2 YYDKDF (reference sequence). CDR3 length: 15 residues. CDR3 DNA sequence: TGTGCCACCAGCGTCGAGGTGACAGGGCCCTACGAGCAGTACTTC. Encoded protein: CATSVEVTGPYEQYF. Filled out from reference TRBV15 and TRBJ2-7, the complete variable domain reads DAMVIQNPRYQVTQFGKPVTLSCSQTLNHNVMYWYQQKSSQAPKLLFHYYDKDFNNEADTPDNFQSRRPNTSFCFLDIRSPGLGDTAMYLCATSVEVTGPYEQYFGPGTRLTVT.

This clone occurred once. This rearrangement joins TRBV9 to TRBJ2-1; D gene unclear. The V end lost 4 bases, the J end lost 4 bases, and 3 bases lay between the germline ends. The CDR3 is 11 residues long. Germline V gene data show CDR1 as SGDLS and CDR2 as YYNGEE. CDR3 amino acids: CASSPYNEQFF. Written as DNA, the CDR3 is TGTGCCAGCAGCCCTTACAATGAGCAGTTCTTC. The full variable domain, rest sourced from reference TRBV9 and TRBJ2-1, is DSGVTQTPKHLITATGQRVTLRCSPRSGDLSVYWYQQSLDQGLQFLIQYYNGEERAKGNILERFSAQQFPDLHSELNLSSLELGDSALYFCASSPYNEQFFGPGTRLTVL.

The V call is TRBV7-9, the J call TRBJ1-1; D possibly corresponds to TRBD1 (5 bases). The CDR3 has 12 residues. Germline assignment: CDR1 SEHNR and CDR2 FQNEAQ (reference sequence). CDR3 loop: CASAPGEVEAFF. CDR3 in DNA: TGTGCTTCCGCACCGGGGGAGGTTGAAGCTTTCTTT.

This rearrangement joins TRBV7-9 to TRBJ2-3; TRBD2 matches 13 bases. The CDR3 covers 16 residues. V shed 4 bases and J 6 bases; nucleotides not matched to a gene: 7. The V gene's germline CDR1 is SEHNR and CDR2 FQNEAQ (reference sequence). The DNA for the CDR3 is TGTGCCAGCAGCTCAGGGACTAGCGGGGCGGTGGATACGCAGTATTTT. Translated: CASSSGTSGAVDTQYF.

Only a few counts were recorded for this clone. The chain recombines TRBV9 with TRBJ2-5; 10 positions match TRBD2. Germline CDR1 and CDR2: SGDLS and YYNGEE. V lost 0 bases to trimming and J lost 7 bases; unmatched junction nucleotides: 9. This CDR3 is 16 amino acids long. In DNA, the CDR3 is TGTGCCAGCAGCGTAGGATCTAGCGGGAGTACAGGGACCCAGTACTTC. Protein product: CASSVGSSGSTGTQYF.